This T cell receptor beta chain was captured in a study of a mutant IDH1 vaccine in newly diagnosed glioma. Findings of the study overall: Pseudoprogression seemingly bore no relation to changes in top peripheral T cell clonotypes.

Only in-frame clones appear in the TCRdb table, and some are missing; sequencing was by immunoSEQ multiplex PCR. This sample yields more than 80,000 clones, of which about 83% are seen a single time; approximately 7.4% belongs to the top ten. Time point noted: baseline, week 1 (first vaccination visit). The treatment: pre-vaccination baseline after standard-of-care therapy. Comment on this clone: Its antigen is not identified.

V lost 1 base and J 4 bases, leaving 25 bases between the germline ends. Germline V gene lookup returns CDR1 MNHNS and CDR2 SASEGT. This CDR3 comprises 20 residues. The origin of this receptor is a woman aged 50 to 60 with glioma. This sequence joins TRBV6-1 and TRBJ2-2; D may match TRBD1 or TRBD2 (5 bases each). Material: PBMCs, obtained from a glioma patient treated with radiotherapy, temozolomide or both. As DNA, the CDR3 is TGTGCCAGCAGTGAAGTGTGGACCCGACGACCAGACGGGACCACCGGGGAGCTGTTTTTT. This encodes CASSEVWTRRPDGTTGELFF.